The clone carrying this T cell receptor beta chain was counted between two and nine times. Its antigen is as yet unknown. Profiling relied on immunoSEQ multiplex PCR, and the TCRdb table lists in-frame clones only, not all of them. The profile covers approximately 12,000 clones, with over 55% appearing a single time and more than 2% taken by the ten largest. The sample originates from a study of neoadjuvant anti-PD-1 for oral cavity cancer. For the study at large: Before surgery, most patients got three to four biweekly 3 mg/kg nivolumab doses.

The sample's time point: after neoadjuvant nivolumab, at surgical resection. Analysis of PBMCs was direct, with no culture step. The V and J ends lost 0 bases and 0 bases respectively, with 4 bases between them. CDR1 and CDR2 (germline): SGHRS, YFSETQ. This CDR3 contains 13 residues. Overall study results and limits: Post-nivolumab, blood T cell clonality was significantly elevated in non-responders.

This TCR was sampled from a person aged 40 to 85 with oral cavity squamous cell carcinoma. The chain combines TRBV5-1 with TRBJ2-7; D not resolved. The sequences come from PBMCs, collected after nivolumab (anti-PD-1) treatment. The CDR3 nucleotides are TGCGCCAGCAGCTTGGCCGTCTCCTACGAGCAGTACTTC. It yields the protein CASSLAVSYEQYF.